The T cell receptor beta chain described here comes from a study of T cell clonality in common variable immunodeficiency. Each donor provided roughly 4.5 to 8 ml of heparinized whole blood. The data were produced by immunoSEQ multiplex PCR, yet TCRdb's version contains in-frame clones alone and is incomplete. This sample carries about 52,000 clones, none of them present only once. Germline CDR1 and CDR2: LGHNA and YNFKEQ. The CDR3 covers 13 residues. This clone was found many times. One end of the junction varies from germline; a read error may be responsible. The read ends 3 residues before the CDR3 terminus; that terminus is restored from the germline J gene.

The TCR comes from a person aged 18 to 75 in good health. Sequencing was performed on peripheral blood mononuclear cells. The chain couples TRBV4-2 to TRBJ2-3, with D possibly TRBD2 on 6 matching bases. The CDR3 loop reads CASSQTRAFTQYF. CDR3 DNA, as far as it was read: TGCGCCAGCAGCCAGACTAGGGCTTTTACG.